The 8 T cell receptor beta chains below were found in one sample sequenced in a study of tumor-infiltrating lymphocytes in primary liver carcinoma (dated by TCRdb to about 2017). TCRdb names Illumina HiSeq 2500 as the instrument used. TCRbeta-specific cDNA was reverse-transcribed from approximately 460 ng total RNA using a constant-region primer and ProtoScript II reverse transcriptase. TCRbeta libraries were built with three nested multiplex PCR rounds, a slightly modified ARM-PCR procedure. Each of the first two PCR rounds ran for 10 cycles and used multiplex TRBV1-TRBV30 forward primers together with a Cbeta reverse primer. TCRdb passed the public sequencing reads through fastp at Q25 and MiXCR, retaining productive beta sequences. Merged by CDR3 protein, the rows form single entries marked with the most common genes and DNA. The sample contains 310,000 or so distinct CDR3 sequences, approximately 54% of them found a single time. Of the sample, more than 15% is held by the ten largest clones.

TRIzol reagent was used to extract blood RNA from unsorted whole blood, while the DNeasy Blood & Tissue kit provided the germline DNA. Sequencing input: peripheral blood. These receptors were collected from a woman in her twenties or thirties with primary liver carcinoma and hepatitis B virus infection.

This clonotype came up many times. This chain connects TRBV6-1 to TRBJ2-1, with 8 positions matching TRBD1. The CDR3 sequence is 16 residues long. Germline CDR1 and CDR2: MNHNS and SASEGT. V gave up 5 bases and J gave up 0 bases; unmatched junction bases: 6. CDR3 protein: CASSPRGPSSYNEQFF. The CDR3 region has the DNA TGTGCCAGCAGTCCCAGGGGGCCCAGCTCCTACAATGAGCAGTTCTTC.

On this clonotype itself: With a much larger clone just one base away, this may be a read error. This chain uses TRBV29-1 with TRBJ2-4, with 9 nucleotides matching TRBD1. The CDR3 is 15 residues long. Germline loops: CDR1 SQVTM, CDR2 ANQGSEA. The DNA for the CDR3 is TGCAGCGTTGGCAGGACAGGGGTAGCCAAAAACATTCGGTACTTC. Translating gives CSVGRTGVAKNIRYF.

The chain links TRBV12-3 or TRBV12-4 to TRBJ2-5; 8 nucleotides match TRBD2. The trim removed 6 bases at V and 4 bases at J, leaving 10 bases unmatched. The CDR3 consists of 15 residues. CDR3 protein: CASSRIGTRPETQYF. Written as DNA, the CDR3 is TGTGCCAGCAGCCGCATCGGGACTAGGCCAGAGACCCAGTACTTC.

Worth noting for this clonotype: A read error may be the cause here, since a much bigger clone is one base away. The conserved phenylalanine or tryptophan is not found at the CDR3 terminus, so this likely reflects a read error. The chain combines TRBV5-1 with TRBJ2-3, with TRBD1 matching over 9 bases. The CDR3 has 14 residues. The germline V gene has CDR1 SGHRS and CDR2 YFSETQ. The V and J ends lost 2 bases and 4 bases, in that order; junction bases with no gene match: 2. DNA of the CDR3: TGCGCCAGCAGCTTACAGGGGGCGGCAGATACGCAGTATTCT. Its protein is CASSLQGAADTQYS.

The chain has TRBV19 and TRBJ2-1; possibly TRBD2 for D (5 bases). Per the germline V gene, CDR1 is LNHDA and CDR2 is SQIVND (reference sequence). The CDR3 runs 14 residues. The ends were cut back, 1 base at V and 4 bases at J, with 8 bases in the middle. CDR3 sequence: CASSIASGYNEQFF. CDR3 DNA: TGTGCCAGTAGTATAGCATCGGGATACAATGAGCAGTTCTTC.

In regard to this clonotype: This may be a read error, as it is one base from a much larger clone. The chain couples TRBV4-3 to TRBJ2-1, with a tentative D call TRBD2 (5 bases). This CDR3 comprises 15 residues. Trimming cost V 1 base and J 4 bases, with 11 bases left between them. Germline loops: CDR1 LGHNA, CDR2 YSLEER. In DNA form, the CDR3 reads TGCGCCAGCAGCCAAGTATACAGAGGGTACAATGAGCAGTTCTTC. It is translated as CASSQVYRGYNEQFF.

This chain joins TRBV11-2 and TRBJ1-1; weak D call: TRBD1 (6 bases). Deletions cut 0 bases from V and 4 bases from J, with 12 bases between. Looked up from germline, CDR1 is SGHAT and CDR2 is FQNNGV. The CDR3 length is 15 residues. The CDR3 reads CASSLELGASTEAFF. CDR3 sequence (DNA): TGTGCCAGCAGCTTAGAACTGGGGGCGAGCACTGAAGCTTTCTTT.

Remarks on this clonotype: A much larger clone is a single base away; this may be a read error. The chain links TRBV6-5 to TRBJ2-7; D gene unclear. This CDR3 spans 14 amino acids. V dropped 5 bases and J dropped 6 bases, with 17 bases sitting between them. CDR1 is MNHEY and CDR2 is SVGAGI in the germline V gene. The CDR3 sequence is CASSQRRQTVEQYF. The CDR3 DNA is TGTGCCAGCAGTCAACGCCGGCAGACTGTCGAGCAGTACTTC.